One sample yielded the 10 T cell receptor beta chains listed below, sequenced in a study of metastatic and nonmetastatic thyroid tumors (dated by TCRdb to the early 2020s). Before undergoing thyroid surgery, none of the patients had been given any kind of treatment. The library came from PCR. The reads were generated on an Illumina HiSeq 4000. TCRdb cleaned the public reads at Q25 with fastp, built clones with MiXCR and kept in-frame beta chains. The sample table holds about 69,000 clones, of which approximately 14% were seen once. Jointly, the top ten make up approximately 7% of the sample. The sequencing sample was made of blood. The origin of the receptors is a male donor with papillary thyroid cancer or a benign thyroid nodule (not recorded which). Some clones in this sample may be carry-over from other donors' samples.

V is TRBV6-1 and J is TRBJ1-2; unclear D gene. The CDR3 runs 16 residues. Germline CDR1 is MNHNS and CDR2 is SASEGT. V was shortened by 0 bases and J by 6 bases, with 17 bases between the two germline ends. The CDR3 DNA follows: TGTGCCAGCAGTGAAGCGTCCGACAAGGGCCTCGATGGCTACACCTTC. It encodes CASSEASDKGLDGYTF.

This clone was seen at least ten times. A much larger clone differs from this one at a single base, so this may be a read error. The same CDR3 also results from other DNA sequences found in this sample. The gene calls are TRBV20-1 and TRBJ2-7, with TRBD2 identical over 10 bases. The CDR3 is made up of 15 amino acids. Germline CDR1 is DFQATT and CDR2 is SNEGSKA (reference sequence). In DNA, the CDR3 is TGCAGCGCTAGTTTGTCTAGCGGGAGATTAGGCGAGCAGTACGTC. It codes for CSASLSSGRLGEQYV.

Many counts were recorded for this clone. This chain connects TRBV7-9 to TRBJ2-7; D is ambiguous. The germline CDR1 and CDR2 sequences are SEHNR and FQNEAQ (reference sequence). The CDR3 length is 12 residues. Trimming took 2 bases from V and 5 from J, leaving 7 bases between them. The CDR3 spells CASSLLANEQYF. CDR3 nucleotides: TGTGCCAGCAGCTTACTGGCAAACGAGCAGTACTTC.

For this clone: A much larger clone lies a single base off, so this may be a read error. The chain is built from TRBV2 and TRBJ2-2, with D uncertain. CDR3 length equals 14 residues. With 4 bases removed from V and 6 bases from J, the gap between germline ends came to 12 bases. Germline V CDR1 and CDR2: SNHLY, FYNNEI. CDR3 sequence: CASSGAFLAGELFF. In nucleotides, the CDR3 is TGTGCCAGCAGTGGAGCTTTCCTAGCCGGGGAGCTGTTTTTT.

This clone was seen a handful of times. One end of the junction fails to match germline, which may point to a read error. This chain joins TRBV27 and TRBJ2-6, with D maybe TRBD1 (5 bases). The CDR3 has 16 residues. In germline, CDR1 is MNHEY, CDR2 SMNVEV (reference sequence). The CDR3 sequence is CASSQSRISGANVLTF. The CDR3 DNA follows: TGTGCCAGCAGTCAGTCCCGGATCTCTGGGGCCAACGTCCTCACTTTC.

Only a few counts were recorded for this clone. The rearrangement joins TRBV10-3 to TRBJ2-3; TRBD2 aligns across 10 bases. Trimming cost V 4 bases and J 4 bases; bases outside gene matches: 11. CDR1 is ENHRY and CDR2 is SYGVKD in the germline V gene. There are 17 residues in the CDR3. CDR3: CAISGRASGSFSDTQYF. The CDR3 region has the DNA TGTGCCATCAGTGGCAGGGCTAGCGGGAGTTTCTCAGATACGCAGTATTTT.

This clone was picked up many times. This rearrangement joins TRBV10-3 to TRBJ1-3; 8 positions agree with TRBD1. J lost 0 bases, V lost 2 bases, and 3 bases had no gene match. CDR3 length: 16 amino acids. Germline loops: CDR1 ENHRY, CDR2 SYGVKD. The CDR3 region is CAISEGGQASGNTIYF. DNA of the CDR3: TGTGCCATCAGTGAGGGGGGACAGGCCTCTGGAAACACCATATATTTT.

This clone was detected many times. This chain joins TRBV28 and TRBJ2-7; no reliable D call. Germline V gene data show CDR1 as MDHEN and CDR2 as SYDVKM. Trimming cost V 1 base and J 0 bases, with 10 bases left between them. This CDR3 spans 15 amino acids. CDR3 residues: CASSLLVRSSYEQYF. CDR3 DNA sequence: TGTGCCAGCAGTTTATTAGTCAGGAGCTCCTACGAGCAGTACTTC.

In this sample, this clone turned up many times. The rearrangement links TRBV20-1 to TRBJ2-7; the match to TRBD2 covers 7 bases. CDR1 is DFQATT and CDR2 is SNEGSKA in the germline V gene (reference sequence). The CDR3 totals 14 residues. V was pared by 6 bases and J by 5 bases, with 13 bases of the junction left unmatched. DNA for the CDR3: TGCAGTGCCTATGGGTCGCGGGAGTTGAACGAGCAGTACTTC. The encoded protein is CSAYGSRELNEQYF.

This clone was seen repeatedly, ten times or more. The V and J genes are TRBV10-3 and TRBJ1-2; possible D gene TRBD1, 6 bases. Per germline, CDR1 ENHRY and CDR2 SYGVKD. V was pared by 2 bases and J by 1 base, with 17 bases between. This CDR3 region has 17 residues. The CDR3 sequence is CAISEAGGPVLNYGYTF. For the CDR3, the DNA is TGTGCCATCAGTGAGGCTGGGGGCCCGGTTCTTAACTATGGCTACACCTTC.